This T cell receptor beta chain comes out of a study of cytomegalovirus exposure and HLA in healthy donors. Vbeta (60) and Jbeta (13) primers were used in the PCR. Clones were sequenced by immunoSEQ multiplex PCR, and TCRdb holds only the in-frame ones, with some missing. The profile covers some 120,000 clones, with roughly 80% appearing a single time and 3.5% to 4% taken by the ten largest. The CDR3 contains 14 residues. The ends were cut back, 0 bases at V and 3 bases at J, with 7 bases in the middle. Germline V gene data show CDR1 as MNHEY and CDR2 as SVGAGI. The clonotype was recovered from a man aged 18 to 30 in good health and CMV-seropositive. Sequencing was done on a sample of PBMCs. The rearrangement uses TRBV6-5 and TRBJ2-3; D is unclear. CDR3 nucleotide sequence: TGTGCCAGCAGTTACTCGCTGGAGACAGATACGCAGTATTTT. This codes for CASSYSLETDTQYF.